What follows describes a single T cell receptor (beta chain). The CDR3 is 16 amino acids. The V gene end was trimmed by 7 bases and the J gene end by 3 bases; junction bases not matched to a gene: 12. Germline V gene sequence: CDR1 SEHNR, CDR2 FQNEAQ (reference sequence). The entry originates in a study of blood T cell repertoires in COVID-19. The wider study: Sources were T cells, B-cell-depleted T cells, or PBMCs; the material itself was cDNA or gDNA.

Measured with immunoSEQ multiplex PCR; TCRdb has only the in-frame clones, and not every one. The repertoire holds tens of thousands of clones, about 80% seen once, with approximately 8.8% in the top ten. The receptor comes from a man aged 60-69 years with acute or convalescent COVID-19. Input material: peripheral blood. The rearrangement joins TRBV7-9 to TRBJ1-1; 9 nucleotides line up with TRBD1. CDR3 amino acids: CASIDRGSLIDTEAFF. The CDR3, as DNA: TGTGCCAGCATCGACAGGGGGTCGCTGATCGACACTGAAGCTTTCTTT.